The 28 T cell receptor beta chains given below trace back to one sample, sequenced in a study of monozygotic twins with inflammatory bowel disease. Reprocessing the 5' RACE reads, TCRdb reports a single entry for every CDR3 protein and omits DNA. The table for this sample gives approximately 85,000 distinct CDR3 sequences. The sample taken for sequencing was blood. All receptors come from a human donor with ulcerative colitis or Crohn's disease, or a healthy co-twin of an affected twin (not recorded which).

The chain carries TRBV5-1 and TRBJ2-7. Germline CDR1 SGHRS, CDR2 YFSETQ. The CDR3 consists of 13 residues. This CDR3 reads CASSLGLTYEQYF.

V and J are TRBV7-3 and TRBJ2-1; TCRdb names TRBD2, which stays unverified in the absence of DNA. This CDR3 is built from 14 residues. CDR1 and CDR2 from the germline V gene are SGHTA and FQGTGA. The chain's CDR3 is CASSLGSGNDEQFF.

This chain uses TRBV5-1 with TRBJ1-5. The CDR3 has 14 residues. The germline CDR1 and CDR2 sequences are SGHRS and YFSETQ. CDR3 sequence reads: CASSLDGLNQPQHF.

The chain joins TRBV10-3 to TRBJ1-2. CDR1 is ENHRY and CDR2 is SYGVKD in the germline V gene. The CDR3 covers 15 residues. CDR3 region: CAISGDREANYGYTF.

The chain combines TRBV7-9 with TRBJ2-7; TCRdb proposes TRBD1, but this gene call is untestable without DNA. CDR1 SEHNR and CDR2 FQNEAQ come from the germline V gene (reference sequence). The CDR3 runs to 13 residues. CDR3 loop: CASSLSGQGRLYF.

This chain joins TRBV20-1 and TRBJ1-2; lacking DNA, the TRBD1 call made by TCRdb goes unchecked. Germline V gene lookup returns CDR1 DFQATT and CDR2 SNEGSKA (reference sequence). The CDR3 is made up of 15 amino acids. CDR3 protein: CSARGPTGTNYGYTF.

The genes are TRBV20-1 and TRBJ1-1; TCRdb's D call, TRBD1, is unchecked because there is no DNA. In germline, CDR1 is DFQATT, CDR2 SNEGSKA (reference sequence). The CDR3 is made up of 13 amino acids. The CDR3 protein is CSAIGQGYTEAFF.

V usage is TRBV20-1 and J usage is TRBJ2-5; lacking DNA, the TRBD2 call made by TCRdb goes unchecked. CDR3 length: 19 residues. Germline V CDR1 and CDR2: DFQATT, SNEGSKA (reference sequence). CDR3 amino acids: CSARGGTGLRTLDQETQYF.

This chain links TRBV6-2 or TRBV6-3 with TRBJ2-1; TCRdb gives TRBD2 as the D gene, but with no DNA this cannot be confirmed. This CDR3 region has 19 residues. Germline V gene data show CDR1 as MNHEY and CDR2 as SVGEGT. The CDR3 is CASTHPTSGGVTRVREQFF.

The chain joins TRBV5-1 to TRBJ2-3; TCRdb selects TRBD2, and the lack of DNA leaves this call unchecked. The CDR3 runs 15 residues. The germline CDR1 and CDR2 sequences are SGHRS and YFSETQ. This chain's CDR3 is CASKHSGGPTDTQYF. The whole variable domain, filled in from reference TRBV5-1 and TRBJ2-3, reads KAGVTQTPRYLIKTRGQQVTLSCSPISGHRSVSWYQQTPGQGLQFLFEYFSETQRNKGNFPGRFSGRQFSNSRSEMNVSTLELGDSALYLCASKHSGGPTDTQYFGPGTRLTVL.

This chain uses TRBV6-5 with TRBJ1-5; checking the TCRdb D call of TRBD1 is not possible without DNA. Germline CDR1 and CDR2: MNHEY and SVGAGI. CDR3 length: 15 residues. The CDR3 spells CASSSFGQRDQPQHF.

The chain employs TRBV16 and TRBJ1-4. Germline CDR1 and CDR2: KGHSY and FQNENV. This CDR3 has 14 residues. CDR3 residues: CASSQSSGSMELFF.

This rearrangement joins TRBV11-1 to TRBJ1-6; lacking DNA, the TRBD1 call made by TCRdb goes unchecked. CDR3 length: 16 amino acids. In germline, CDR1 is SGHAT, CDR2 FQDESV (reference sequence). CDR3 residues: CASSQHGQGSGSPLHF.

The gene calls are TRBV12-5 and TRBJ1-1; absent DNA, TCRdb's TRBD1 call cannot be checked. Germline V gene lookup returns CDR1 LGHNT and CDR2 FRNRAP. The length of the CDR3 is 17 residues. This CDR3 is CASGFTPRVALNTEAFF.

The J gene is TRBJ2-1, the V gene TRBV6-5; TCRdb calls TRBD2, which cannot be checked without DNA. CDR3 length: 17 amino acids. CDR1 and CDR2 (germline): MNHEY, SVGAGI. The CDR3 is CASSYGAGQGFYNEQFF.

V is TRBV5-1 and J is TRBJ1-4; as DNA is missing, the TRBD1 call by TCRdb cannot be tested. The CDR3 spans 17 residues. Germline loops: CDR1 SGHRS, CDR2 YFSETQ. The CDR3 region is CASSFAQGGVTNEKLFF. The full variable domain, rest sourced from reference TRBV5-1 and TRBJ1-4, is KAGVTQTPRYLIKTRGQQVTLSCSPISGHRSVSWYQQTPGQGLQFLFEYFSETQRNKGNFPGRFSGRQFSNSRSEMNVSTLELGDSALYLCASSFAQGGVTNEKLFFGSGTQLSVL.

CDR3 residues: CSAPTGQGGETQYF. The gene calls are TRBV20-1 and TRBJ2-5; checking the TCRdb D call of TRBD1 is not possible without DNA. This CDR3 region has 14 residues. Looked up from germline, CDR1 is DFQATT and CDR2 is SNEGSKA (reference sequence).

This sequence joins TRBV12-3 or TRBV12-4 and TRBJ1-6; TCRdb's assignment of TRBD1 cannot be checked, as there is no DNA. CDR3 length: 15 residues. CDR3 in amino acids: CASRPNLGVNSPLHF.

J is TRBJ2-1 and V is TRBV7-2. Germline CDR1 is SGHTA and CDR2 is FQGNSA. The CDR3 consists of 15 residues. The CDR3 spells CASSLERNSYNEQFF.

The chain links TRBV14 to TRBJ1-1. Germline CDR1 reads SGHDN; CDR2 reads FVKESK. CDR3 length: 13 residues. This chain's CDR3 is CASSQDLQGLAFF. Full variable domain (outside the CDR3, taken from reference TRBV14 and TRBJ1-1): EAGVTQFPSHSVIEKGQTVTLRCDPISGHDNLYWYRRVMGKEIKFLLHFVKESKQDESGMPNNRFLAERTGGTYSTLKVQPAELEDSGVYFCASSQDLQGLAFFGQGTRLTVV.

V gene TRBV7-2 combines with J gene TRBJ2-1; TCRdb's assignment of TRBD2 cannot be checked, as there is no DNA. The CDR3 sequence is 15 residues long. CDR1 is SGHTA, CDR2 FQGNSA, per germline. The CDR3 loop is CASSFTSGGAYEQFF.

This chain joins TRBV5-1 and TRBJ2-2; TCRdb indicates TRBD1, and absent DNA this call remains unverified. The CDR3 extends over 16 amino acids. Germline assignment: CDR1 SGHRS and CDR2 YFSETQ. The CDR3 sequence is CASSLVVGPNSGELFF.

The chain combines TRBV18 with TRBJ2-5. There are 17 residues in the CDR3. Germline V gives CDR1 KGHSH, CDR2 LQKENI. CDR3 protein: CASSPNDIWVAQETQYF.

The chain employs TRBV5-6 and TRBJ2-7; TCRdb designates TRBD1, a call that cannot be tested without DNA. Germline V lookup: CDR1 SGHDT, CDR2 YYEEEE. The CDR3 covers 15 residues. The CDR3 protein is CASSRRTGATYEQYF.

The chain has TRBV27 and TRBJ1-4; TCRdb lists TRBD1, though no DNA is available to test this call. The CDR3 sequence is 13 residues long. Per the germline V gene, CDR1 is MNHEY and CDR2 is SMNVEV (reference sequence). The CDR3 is CASAPRAREKLFF.

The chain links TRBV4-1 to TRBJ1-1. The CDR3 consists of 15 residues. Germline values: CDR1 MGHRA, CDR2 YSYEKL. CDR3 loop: CASSQGWQQATEAFF.

CDR3 amino acids: CASSPGGARGYTF. J is TRBJ1-2 and V is TRBV12-3 or TRBV12-4; TCRdb reports TRBD1, a call that lacks DNA to check it against. The CDR3 has 13 amino acids.

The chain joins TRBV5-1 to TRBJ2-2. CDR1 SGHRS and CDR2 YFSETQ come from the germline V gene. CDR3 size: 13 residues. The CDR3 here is CASSPHYTGELFF.